This entry features one TCR beta chain sequence. These data are taken from a study of blood T cell repertoires in COVID-19. Study as a whole: Acute and convalescent COVID-19 samples came from the United States, Italy and Spain. T cells, B-cell-depleted T cells, or PBMCs supplied cDNA or gDNA.

Seattle researchers signed up patients amid active infection and tracked them longitudinally. CDR3 length equals 15 residues. Per the germline V gene, CDR1 is SGHDN and CDR2 is FVKESK. With V trimmed by 0 bases and J by 5 bases, 6 bases remained unmatched. Some clones are missing from TCRdb's copy, which holds only in-frame ones; the method was immunoSEQ multiplex PCR. The repertoire has roughly 250,000 clones, about 80% of them found once; the top ten carry less than 20%. The sequencing input was peripheral blood. The clonotype was recovered from a person between 65 and 80 years old with COVID-19, enrolled during active disease. V and J are TRBV14 and TRBJ1-1, with 7 bases aligning to TRBD1. CDR3 in DNA: TGTGCCAGCAGCCAAGATGTAGGGGGCTGGACTGAAGCTTTCTTT. It is translated as CASSQDVGGWTEAFF.